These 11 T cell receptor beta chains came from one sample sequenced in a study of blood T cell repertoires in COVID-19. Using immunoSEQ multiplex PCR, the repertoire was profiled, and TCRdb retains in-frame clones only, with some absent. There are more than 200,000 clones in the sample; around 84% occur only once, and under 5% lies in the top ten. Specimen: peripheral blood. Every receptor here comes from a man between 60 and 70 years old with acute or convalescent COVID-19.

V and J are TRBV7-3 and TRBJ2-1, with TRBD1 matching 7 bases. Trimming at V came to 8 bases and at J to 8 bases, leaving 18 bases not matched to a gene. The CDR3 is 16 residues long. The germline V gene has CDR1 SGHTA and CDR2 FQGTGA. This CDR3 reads CASGPEGAEGLHEQFF. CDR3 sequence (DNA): TGTGCCAGCGGGCCTGAGGGGGCAGAAGGTTTACATGAGCAGTTCTTC.

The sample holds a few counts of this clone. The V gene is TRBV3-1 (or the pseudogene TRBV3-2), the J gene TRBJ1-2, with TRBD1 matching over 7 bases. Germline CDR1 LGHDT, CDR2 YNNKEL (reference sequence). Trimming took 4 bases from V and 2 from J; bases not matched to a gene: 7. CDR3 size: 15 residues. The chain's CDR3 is CASSPGQYVNYGYTF. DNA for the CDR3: TGTGCCAGCAGCCCGGGACAGTATGTGAACTATGGCTACACCTTC.

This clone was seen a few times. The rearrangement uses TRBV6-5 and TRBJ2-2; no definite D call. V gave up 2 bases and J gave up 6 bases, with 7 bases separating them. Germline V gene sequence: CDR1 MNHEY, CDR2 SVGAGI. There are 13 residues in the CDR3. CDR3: CASSYDSSGELFF. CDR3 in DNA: TGTGCCAGCAGTTACGATAGCTCCGGGGAGCTGTTTTTT.

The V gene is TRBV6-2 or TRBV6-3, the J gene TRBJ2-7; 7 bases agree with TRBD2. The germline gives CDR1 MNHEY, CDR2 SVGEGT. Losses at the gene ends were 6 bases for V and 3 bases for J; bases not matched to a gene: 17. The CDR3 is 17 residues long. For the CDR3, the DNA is TGTGCCAGCAGCCTGACGCCCAGGGCGGGAGATTACTACGAGCAGTACTTC. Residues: CASSLTPRAGDYYEQYF.

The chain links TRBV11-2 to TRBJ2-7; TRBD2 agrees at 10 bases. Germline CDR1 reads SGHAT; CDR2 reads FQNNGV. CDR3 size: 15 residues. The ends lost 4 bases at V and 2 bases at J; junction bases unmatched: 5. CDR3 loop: CASSSPTSGAYEQYF. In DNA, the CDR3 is TGTGCCAGCAGCTCTCCAACTAGCGGGGCCTACGAGCAGTACTTC.

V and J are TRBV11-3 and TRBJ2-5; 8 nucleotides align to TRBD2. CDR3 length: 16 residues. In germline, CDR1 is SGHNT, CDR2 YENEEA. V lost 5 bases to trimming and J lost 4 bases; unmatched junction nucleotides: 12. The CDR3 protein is CASSGSGPGRVETQYF. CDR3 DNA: TGTGCCAGCAGCGGATCGGGCCCCGGGAGGGTAGAGACCCAGTACTTC. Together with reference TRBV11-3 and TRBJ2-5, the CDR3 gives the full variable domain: EAGVVQSPRYKIIEKKQPVAFWCNPISGHNTLYWYLQNLGQGPELLIRYENEEAVDDSQLPKDRFSAERLKGVDSTLKIQPAELGDSAVYLCASSGSGPGRVETQYFGPGTRLLVL.

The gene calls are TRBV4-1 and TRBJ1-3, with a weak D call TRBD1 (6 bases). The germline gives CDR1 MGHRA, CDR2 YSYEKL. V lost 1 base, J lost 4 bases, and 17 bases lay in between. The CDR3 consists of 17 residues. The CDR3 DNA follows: TGCGCCAGCAGCCAAGGCGATGCCCGGGGGGGCGGAAACACCATATATTTT. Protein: CASSQGDARGGGNTIYF.

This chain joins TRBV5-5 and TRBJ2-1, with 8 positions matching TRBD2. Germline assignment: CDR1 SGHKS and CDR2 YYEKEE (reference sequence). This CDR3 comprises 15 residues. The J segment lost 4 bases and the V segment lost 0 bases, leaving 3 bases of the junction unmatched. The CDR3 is CASSLGGGPYNEQFF. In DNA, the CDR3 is TGTGCCAGCAGCTTGGGCGGGGGGCCTTACAATGAGCAGTTCTTC.

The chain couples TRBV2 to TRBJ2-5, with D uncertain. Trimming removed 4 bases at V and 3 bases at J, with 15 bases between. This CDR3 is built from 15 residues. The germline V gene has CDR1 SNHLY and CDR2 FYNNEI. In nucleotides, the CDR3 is TGTGCCAGCAGTGTCATTTGGGCAGGAAAAGAGACCCAGTACTTC. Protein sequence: CASSVIWAGKETQYF.

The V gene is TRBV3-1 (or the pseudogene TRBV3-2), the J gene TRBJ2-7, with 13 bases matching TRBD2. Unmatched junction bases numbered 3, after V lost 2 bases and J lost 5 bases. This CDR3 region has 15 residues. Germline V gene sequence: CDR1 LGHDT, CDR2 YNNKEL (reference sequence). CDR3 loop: CASSQYGTSGNEQYF. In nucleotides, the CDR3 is TGTGCCAGCAGCCAATACGGGACTAGCGGGAACGAGCAGTACTTC.

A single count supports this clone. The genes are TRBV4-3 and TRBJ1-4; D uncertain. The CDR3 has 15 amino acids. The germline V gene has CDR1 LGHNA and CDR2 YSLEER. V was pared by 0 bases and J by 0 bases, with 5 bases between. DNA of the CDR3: TGCGCCAGCAGCCAAGATTCTTCAACTAATGAAAAACTGTTTTTT. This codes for CASSQDSSTNEKLFF.